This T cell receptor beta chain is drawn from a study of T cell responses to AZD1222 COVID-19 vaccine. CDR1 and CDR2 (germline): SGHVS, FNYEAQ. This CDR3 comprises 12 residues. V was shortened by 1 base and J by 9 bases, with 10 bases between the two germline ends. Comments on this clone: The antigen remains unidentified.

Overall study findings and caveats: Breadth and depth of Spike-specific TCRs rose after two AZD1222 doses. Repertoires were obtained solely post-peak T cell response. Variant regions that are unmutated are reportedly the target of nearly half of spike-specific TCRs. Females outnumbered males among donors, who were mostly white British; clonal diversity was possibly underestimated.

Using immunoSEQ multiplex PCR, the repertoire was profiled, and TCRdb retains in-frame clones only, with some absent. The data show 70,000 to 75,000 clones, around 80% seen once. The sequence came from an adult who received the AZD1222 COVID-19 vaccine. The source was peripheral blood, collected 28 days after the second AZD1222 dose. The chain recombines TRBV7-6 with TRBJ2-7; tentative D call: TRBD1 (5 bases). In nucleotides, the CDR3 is TGTGCCAGCAGCTTAGGGGGCGCCGTGCAGTACTTC. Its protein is CASSLGGAVQYF.